This T cell receptor (beta chain) was observed in a study of T-cell memory formation after mild COVID-19. Study information: TCR clusters largely stayed donor specific.

This clonotype was recorded a few times. The antigen is unknown. Study results and limitations: The SARS-CoV-2 specificity of second-wave clones reaching peak at day 37 remained unverified. Clones shrinking between day 15 and 85 showed a balanced CD4/CD8 split, and those that grew later tilted toward CD4+.

The CDR3 has 10 amino acids. Trimming stripped 3 bases from V and 11 bases from J, with 7 bases between. Researchers used 5'RACE with constant-segment primers to make TCR alpha and TCR beta cDNA libraries that carry sample barcodes and UMIs. TCRdb fed the 5' RACE reads into MiXCR, producing one record per CDR3 protein. The sample lists 300,000 to 400,000 distinct CDR3 sequences; less than 20% were seen once. Sequencing was performed on PBMCs or a T cell subset sorted from them (not recorded which). The receptor's source is a man between 18 and 35 years old who had mild COVID-19 (a few samples of this study predate the infection). Cell type and time point are not known. V and J are TRBV12-3 or TRBV12-4 and TRBJ1-1; no reliable D call. CDR3 residues: CASSFNAAFF. In nucleotides, the CDR3 is TGTGCCAGCAGTTTTAATGCGGCTTTCTTT.